This T cell receptor beta chain is drawn from a study of blood T cell repertoires in COVID-19. Turning to the study itself: Nucleic acid was either cDNA or gDNA, and it came from T cells, B-cell-depleted T cells, or PBMCs.

The sample holds a few counts of this clone. Germline V gene sequence: CDR1 LNHDA, CDR2 SQIVND (reference sequence). Trimming took off 3 bases at V and 3 bases at J, with 12 bases between the two ends. This CDR3 has 15 residues. In the original workflow: Reference gene primer amplification gave estimated nucleated cell counts. Sequencing was performed with immunoSEQ multiplex PCR; in TCRdb, only in-frame clones are kept and a portion is missing. V, J and clone size are those of that table, while D and trimming were read from the DNA. The data show roughly 170,000 clones, about 87% seen once. This rearrangement joins TRBV19 to TRBJ2-1, with a weak D call TRBD1 (6 bases). This sequence was found in a woman in her 70s with COVID-19, enrolled during active disease. Sequencing was done on a sample of peripheral blood. DNA for the CDR3: TGTGCCAGTAGTATTGAAGGGGACAACTACAATGAGCAGTTCTTC. This encodes CASSIEGDNYNEQFF.